This paragraph reports one T cell receptor beta chain. Source study methods: Scientists estimated how many nucleated cells there were by amplifying reference gene primers. Measured with immunoSEQ multiplex PCR; TCRdb has only the in-frame clones, and not every one. V, J and clone size were drawn from that table, and D and trimming were deduced from the DNA. The sample has over 100,000 clones; over 80% are singletons. The source of the sample is a study of blood T cell repertoires in COVID-19. Study information: Samples representing acute and convalescent COVID-19 were sourced from the United States, Italy and Spain. Sample material is recorded as cDNA or gDNA derived from T cells, B-cell-depleted T cells, or PBMCs.

The CDR3 is 14 amino acids. V lost 6 bases, J lost 5 bases, and 16 bases lay in between. The V gene's germline CDR1 is KGHSH and CDR2 LQKENI. The sequenced sample consisted of peripheral blood. The source is a woman between 70 and 85 years old with acute or convalescent COVID-19. This chain joins TRBV18 and TRBJ2-5, with D maybe TRBD1 (5 bases). For the CDR3, the DNA is TGTGCCAGCTCTCGCGATGGCGCAGGGGAGACCCAGTACTTC. Protein: CASSRDGAGETQYF. Variable domain in full (rest from reference TRBV18 and TRBJ2-5): NAGVMQNPRHLVRRRGQEARLRCSPMKGHSHVYWYRQLPEEGLKFMVYLQKENIIDESGMPKERFSAEFPKEGPSILRIQQVVRGDSAAYFCASSRDGAGETQYFGPGTRLLVL.